The following is a T cell receptor beta chain sequence with its context. Its specificity is not known. V shed 0 bases and J shed 9 bases, with 15 bases lying between them. Germline loops: CDR1 LGHNA, CDR2 YNFKEQ. The length of the CDR3 is 15 residues. The table came from immunoSEQ multiplex PCR; TCRdb's copy has only in-frame clones and leaves some out. The sample lists more than 25,000 clones, around 74% occurring once. This record comes from a study of OX40 agonist ivuxolimab in advanced cancers. Study details: Mean age approximately 66 years, range about 23 to 80; around 80% male.

Study results and limitations: Clones of CD4+ and CD8+ blood T cells grew by week 6 at doses of 0.1 to 3.0 mg/kg. Averaged across samples, CD8+ T cells carried more expanded clones than CD4+ did.

The chain joins TRBV4-2 to TRBJ1-5, with a possible D match to TRBD1 (5 bases). The origin of this receptor is an adult with an advanced solid tumor such as melanoma, head and neck, liver or kidney cancer. The input for sequencing was CD4+ or CD8+ T cells sorted from blood, taken in a trial of the OX40 agonist ivuxolimab. The CDR3 region is CASSQEARGVTPQHF. The CDR3 DNA sequence: TGTGCCAGCAGCCAAGAAGCACGGGGGGTCACGCCCCAGCATTTT.